The sequence of this T cell receptor beta chain was determined in a study of PD-1 blockade in classical Hodgkin lymphoma. Stated time point: cycle 4 day 1 (C4D1), after less than seven weeks of nivolumab. With no exception, relapse followed autologous stem cell transplantation in all patients, and brentuximab vedotin exposure varied. This clone was seen a single time. Clones were read by immunoSEQ multiplex PCR, and TCRdb kept only the in-frame ones, dropping some. The sample lists roughly 100,000 clones; around four fifths were seen once. The CDR3 runs 14 residues. CDR1 ENHRY and CDR2 SYGVKD come from the germline V gene. V lost 3 bases, J lost 4 bases, and 3 bases stayed unmatched.

The sequencing used peripheral blood mononuclear cells (PBMCs), collected before the fourth cycle of nivolumab. The sequence was collected from a human donor with classical Hodgkin lymphoma. The chain joins TRBV10-3 to TRBJ1-3, with 7 nucleotides matching TRBD1. The CDR3 coding sequence is TGTGCCATCAGTGATCGGACAGGCGGAAACACCATATATTTT. Translation gives CAISDRTGGNTIYF.